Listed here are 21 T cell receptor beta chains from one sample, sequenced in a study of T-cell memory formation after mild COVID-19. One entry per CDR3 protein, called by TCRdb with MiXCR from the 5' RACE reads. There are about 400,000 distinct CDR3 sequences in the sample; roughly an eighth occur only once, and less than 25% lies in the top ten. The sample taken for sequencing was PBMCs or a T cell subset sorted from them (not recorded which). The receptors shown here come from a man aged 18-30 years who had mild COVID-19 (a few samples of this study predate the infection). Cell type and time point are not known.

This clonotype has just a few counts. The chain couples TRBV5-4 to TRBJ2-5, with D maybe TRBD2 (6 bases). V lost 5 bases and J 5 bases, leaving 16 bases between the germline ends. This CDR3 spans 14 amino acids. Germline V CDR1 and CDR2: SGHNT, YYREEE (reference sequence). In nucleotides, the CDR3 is TGTGCCAGCAGGGTTGACCCGGCGGGGGAGACCCAGTACTTC. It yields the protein CASRVDPAGETQYF.

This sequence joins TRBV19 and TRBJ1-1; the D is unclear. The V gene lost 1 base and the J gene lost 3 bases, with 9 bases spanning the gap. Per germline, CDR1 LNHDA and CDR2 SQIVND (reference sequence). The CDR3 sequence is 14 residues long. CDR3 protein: CASSIGGSHTEAFF. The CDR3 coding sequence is TGTGCCAGTAGTATAGGGGGTTCGCACACTGAAGCTTTCTTT.

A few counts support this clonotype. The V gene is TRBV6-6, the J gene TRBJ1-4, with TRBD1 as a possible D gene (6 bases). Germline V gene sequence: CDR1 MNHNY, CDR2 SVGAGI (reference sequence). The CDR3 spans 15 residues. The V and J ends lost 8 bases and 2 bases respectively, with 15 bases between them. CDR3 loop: CASQSKGGTNEKLFF. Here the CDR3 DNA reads TGTGCCAGCCAATCCAAAGGGGGGACTAATGAAAAACTGTTTTTT.

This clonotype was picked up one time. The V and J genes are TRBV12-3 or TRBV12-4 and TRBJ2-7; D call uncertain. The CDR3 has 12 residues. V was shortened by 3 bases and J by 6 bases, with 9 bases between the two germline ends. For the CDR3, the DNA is TGTGCCAGCAGTTTGGGCCCCCTCGAGCAGTACGTC. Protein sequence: CASSLGPLEQYV.

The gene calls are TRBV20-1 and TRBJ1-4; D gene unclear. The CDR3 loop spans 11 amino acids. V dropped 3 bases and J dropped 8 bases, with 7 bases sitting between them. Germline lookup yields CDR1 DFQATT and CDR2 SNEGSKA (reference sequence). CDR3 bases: TGCAGTGCTAGTATTAGAGAAAAACTGTTTTTT. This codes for CSASIREKLFF.

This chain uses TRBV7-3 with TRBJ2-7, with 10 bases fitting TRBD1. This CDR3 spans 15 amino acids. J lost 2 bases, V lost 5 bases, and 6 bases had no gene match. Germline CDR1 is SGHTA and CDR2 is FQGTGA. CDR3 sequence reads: CASSASGTGAYEQYF. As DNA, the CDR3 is TGTGCCAGCAGCGCCTCCGGGACAGGGGCCTACGAGCAGTACTTC.

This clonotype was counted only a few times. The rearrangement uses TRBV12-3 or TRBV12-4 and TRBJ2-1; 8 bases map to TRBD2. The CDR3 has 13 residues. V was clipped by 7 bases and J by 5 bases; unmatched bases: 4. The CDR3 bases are TGTGCCAGCACGGGGGGGATCCACAATGAGCAGTTCTTC. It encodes CASTGGIHNEQFF.

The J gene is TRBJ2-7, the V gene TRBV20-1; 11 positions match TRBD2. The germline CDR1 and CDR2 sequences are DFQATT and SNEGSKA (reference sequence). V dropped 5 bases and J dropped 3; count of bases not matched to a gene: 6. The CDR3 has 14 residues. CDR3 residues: CSADGLAGHYEQYF. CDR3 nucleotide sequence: TGCAGTGCTGACGGACTAGCGGGTCACTACGAGCAGTACTTC.

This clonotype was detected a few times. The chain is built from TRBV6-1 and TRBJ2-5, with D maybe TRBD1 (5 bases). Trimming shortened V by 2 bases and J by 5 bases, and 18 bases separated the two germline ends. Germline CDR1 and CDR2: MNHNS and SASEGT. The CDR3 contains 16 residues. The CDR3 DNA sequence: TGTGCCAGCAGTGAATCAAGTACGAAGGGGTTTGAGACCCAGTACTTC. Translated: CASSESSTKGFETQYF.

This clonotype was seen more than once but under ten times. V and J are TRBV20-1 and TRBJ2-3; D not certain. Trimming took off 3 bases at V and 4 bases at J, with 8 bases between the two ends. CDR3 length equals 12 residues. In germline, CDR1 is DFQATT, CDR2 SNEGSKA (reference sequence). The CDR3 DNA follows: TGCAGTGCTAGTCCCCTAGCAGATACGCAGTATTTT. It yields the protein CSASPLADTQYF.

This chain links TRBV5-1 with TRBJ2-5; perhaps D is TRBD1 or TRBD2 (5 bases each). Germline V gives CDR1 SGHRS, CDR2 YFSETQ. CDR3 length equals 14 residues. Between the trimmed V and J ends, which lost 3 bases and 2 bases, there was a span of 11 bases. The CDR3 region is CASSYAWGQETQYF. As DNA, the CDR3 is TGCGCCAGCAGCTACGCGTGGGGGCAAGAGACCCAGTACTTC.

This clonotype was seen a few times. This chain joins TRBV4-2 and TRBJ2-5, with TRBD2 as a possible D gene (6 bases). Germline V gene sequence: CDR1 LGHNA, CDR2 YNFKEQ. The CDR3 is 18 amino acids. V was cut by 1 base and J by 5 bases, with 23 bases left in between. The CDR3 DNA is TGTGCCAGCAGCCAAGGTCGAACGATGCGGGGATCTGGTGAGACCCAGTACTTC. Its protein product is CASSQGRTMRGSGETQYF.

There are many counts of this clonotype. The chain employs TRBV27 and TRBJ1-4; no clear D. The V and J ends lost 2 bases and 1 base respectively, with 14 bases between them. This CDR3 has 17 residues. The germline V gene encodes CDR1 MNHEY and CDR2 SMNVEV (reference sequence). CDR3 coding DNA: TGTGCCAGCAGTTTAAACTTAACGAGAGAAACTAATGAAAAACTGTTTTTT. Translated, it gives CASSLNLTRETNEKLFF.

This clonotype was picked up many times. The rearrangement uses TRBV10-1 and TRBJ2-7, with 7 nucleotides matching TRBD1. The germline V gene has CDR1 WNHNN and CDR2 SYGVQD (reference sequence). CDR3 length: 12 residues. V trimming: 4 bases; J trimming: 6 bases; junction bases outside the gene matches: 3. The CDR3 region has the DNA TGCGCCAGCAGTGGTGCAGGGGGCGAGCAGTACTTC. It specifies CASSGAGGEQYF.

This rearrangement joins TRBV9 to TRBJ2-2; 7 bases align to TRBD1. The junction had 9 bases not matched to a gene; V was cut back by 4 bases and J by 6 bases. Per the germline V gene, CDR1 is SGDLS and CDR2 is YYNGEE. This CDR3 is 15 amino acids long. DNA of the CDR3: TGTGCCAGCAGCCTCTATGACAGGGCGGCCGGGGAGCTGTTTTTT. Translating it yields CASSLYDRAAGELFF.

This CDR3 is CASSQDFRGSQMMYYTF. CDR3 nucleotides: TGCGCCAGCAGCCAAGATTTCAGGGGATCCCAAATGATGTACTACACCTTC. The J gene is TRBJ1-2, the V gene TRBV4-3, with D maybe TRBD1 (6 bases). Trimming cost V 0 bases and J 10 bases, with 24 bases left between them. This CDR3 is 17 amino acids long. Per the germline V gene, CDR1 is LGHNA and CDR2 is YSLEER.

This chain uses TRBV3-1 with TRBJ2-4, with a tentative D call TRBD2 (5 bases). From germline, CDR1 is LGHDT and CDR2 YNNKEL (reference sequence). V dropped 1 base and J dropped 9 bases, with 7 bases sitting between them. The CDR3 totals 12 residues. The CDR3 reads CASSQGGGIQYF. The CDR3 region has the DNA TGTGCCAGCAGCCAAGGAGGAGGCATTCAGTACTTC.

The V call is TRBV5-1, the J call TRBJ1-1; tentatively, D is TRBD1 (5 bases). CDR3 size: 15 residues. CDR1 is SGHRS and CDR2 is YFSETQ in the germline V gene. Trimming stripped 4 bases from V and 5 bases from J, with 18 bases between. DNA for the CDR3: TGCGCCAGCAGCCTACTTGGACACATGGATACTGAAGCTTTCTTT. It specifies CASSLLGHMDTEAFF.

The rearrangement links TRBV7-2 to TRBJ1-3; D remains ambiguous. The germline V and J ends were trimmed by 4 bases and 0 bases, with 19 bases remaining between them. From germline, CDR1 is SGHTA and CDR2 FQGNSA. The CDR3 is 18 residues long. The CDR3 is CASSSAGVRPNSGNTIYF. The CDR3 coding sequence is TGTGCCAGCAGCTCGGCGGGAGTCCGCCCCAACTCTGGAAACACCATATATTTT.

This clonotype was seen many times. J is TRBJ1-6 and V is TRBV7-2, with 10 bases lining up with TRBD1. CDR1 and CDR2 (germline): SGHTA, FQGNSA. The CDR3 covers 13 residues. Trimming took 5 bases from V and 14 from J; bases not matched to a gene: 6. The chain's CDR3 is CASSQRDRGTLHF. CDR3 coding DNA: TGTGCCAGCAGCCAACGGGACAGGGGAACCCTCCACTTT.

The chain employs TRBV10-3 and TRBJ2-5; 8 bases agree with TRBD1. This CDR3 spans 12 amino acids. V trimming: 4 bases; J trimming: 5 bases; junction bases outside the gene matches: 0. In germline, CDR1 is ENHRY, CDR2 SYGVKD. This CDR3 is CAISGQGETQYF. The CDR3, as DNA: TGTGCCATCAGTGGACAGGGGGAGACCCAGTACTTC.